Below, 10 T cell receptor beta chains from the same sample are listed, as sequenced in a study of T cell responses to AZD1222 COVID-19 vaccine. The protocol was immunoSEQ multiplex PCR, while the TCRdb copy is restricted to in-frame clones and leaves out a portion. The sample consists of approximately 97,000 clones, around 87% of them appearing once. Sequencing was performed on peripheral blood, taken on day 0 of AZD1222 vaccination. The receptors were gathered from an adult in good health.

The CDR3 sequence: CASSVGLAGVEYTQYF. The DNA for the CDR3 is TGTGCCAGCAGCGTAGGACTAGCGGGAGTCGAGTATACGCAGTATTTT. The chain recombines TRBV9 with TRBJ2-3; 12 bases match TRBD2. V trimming: 0 bases; J trimming: 7 bases; junction bases outside the gene matches: 6. Germline values: CDR1 SGDLS, CDR2 YYNGEE. This CDR3 spans 16 amino acids.

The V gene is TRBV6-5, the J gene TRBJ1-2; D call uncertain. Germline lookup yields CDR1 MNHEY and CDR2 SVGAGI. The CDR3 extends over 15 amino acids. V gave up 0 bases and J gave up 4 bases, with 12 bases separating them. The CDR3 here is CASSYSLLGTYGYTF. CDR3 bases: TGTGCCAGCAGTTACTCCCTCTTAGGCACCTATGGCTACACCTTC.

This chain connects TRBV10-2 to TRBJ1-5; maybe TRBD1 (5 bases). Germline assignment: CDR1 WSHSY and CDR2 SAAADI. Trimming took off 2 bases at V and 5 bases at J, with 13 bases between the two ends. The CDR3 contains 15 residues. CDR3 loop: CASSERGGSDQPQHF. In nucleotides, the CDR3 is TGCGCCAGCAGTGAGAGGGGAGGGTCTGATCAGCCCCAGCATTTT.

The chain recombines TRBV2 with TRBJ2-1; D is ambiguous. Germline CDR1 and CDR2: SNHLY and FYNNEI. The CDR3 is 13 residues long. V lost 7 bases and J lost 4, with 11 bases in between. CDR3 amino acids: CASTYNEYNEQFF. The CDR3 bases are TGTGCCAGCACTTACAACGAATACAATGAGCAGTTCTTC. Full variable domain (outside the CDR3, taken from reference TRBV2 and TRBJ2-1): EPEVTQTPSHQVTQMGQEVILRCVPISNHLYFYWYRQILGQKVEFLVSFYNNEISEKSEIFDDQFSVERPDGSNFTLKIRSTKLEDSAMYFCASTYNEYNEQFFGPGTRLTVL.

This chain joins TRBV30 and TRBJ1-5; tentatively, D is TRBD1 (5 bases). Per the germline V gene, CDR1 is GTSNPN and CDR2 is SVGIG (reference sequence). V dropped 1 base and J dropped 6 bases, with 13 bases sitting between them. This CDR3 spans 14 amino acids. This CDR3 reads CAWSGGGQGQPQHF. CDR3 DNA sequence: TGTGCCTGGAGTGGTGGCGGCCAGGGTCAGCCCCAGCATTTT.

DNA for the CDR3: TGTGCCAGCAGCGTAGACAGTCTCAATGAAAAACTGTTTTTT. Translated, it gives CASSVDSLNEKLFF. V gene TRBV9 combines with J gene TRBJ1-4, with D unclear. Trimming left V 0 bases short and J 5 bases short, with 8 bases between. Per germline, CDR1 SGDLS and CDR2 YYNGEE. CDR3 length equals 14 residues.

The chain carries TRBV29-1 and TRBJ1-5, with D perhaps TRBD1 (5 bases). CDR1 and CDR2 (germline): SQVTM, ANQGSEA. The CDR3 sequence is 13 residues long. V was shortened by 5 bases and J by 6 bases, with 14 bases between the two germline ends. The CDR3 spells CSVKLSQGQPQHF. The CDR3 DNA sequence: TGCAGCGTTAAATTATCCCAGGGTCAGCCCCAGCATTTT.

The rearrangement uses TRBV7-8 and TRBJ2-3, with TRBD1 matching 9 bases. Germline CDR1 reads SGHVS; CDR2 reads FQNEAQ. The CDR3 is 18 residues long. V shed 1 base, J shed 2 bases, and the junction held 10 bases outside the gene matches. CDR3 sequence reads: CASSLVNGGTGNTDTQYF. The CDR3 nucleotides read TGTGCCAGCAGCTTAGTCAACGGGGGGACAGGGAACACAGATACGCAGTATTTT.

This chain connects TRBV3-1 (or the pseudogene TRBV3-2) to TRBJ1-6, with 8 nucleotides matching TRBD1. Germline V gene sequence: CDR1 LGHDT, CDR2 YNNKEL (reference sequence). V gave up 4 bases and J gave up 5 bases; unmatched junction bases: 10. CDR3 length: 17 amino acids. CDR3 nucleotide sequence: TGTGCCAGCAGCCCGGAACAGACAGGGGAAAATAATTCACCCCTCCACTTT. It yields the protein CASSPEQTGENNSPLHF.

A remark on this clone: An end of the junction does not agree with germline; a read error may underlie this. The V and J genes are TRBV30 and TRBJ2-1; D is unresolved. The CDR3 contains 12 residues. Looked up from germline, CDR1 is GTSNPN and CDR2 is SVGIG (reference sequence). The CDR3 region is CARTRSNNEQFF. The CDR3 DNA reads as TGTGCCCGAACCCGCTCCAACAATGAGCAGTTCTTC.